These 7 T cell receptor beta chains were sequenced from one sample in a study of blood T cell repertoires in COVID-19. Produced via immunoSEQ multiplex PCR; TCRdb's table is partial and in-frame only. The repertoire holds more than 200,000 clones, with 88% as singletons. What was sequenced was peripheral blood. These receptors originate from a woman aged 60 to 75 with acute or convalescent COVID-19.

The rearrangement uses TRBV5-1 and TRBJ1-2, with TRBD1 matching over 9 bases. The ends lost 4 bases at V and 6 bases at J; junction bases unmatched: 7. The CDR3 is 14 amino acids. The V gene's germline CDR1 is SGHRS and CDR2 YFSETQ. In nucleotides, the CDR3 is TGCGCCAGCAGCCTGTATGGGACAGGGAATGGCTACACCTTC. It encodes CASSLYGTGNGYTF.

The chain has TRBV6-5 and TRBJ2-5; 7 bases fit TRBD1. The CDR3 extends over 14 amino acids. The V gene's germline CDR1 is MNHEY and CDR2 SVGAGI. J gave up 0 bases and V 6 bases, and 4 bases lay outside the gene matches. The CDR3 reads CASSWTGNQETQYF. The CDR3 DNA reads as TGTGCCAGCAGCTGGACAGGAAACCAAGAGACCCAGTACTTC.

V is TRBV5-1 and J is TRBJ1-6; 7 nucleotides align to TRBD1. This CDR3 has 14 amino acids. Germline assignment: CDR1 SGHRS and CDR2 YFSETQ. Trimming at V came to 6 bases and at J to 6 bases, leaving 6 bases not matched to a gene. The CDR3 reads CASTIGTVNSPLHF. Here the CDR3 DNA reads TGCGCCAGCACCATCGGGACAGTTAATTCACCCCTCCACTTT.

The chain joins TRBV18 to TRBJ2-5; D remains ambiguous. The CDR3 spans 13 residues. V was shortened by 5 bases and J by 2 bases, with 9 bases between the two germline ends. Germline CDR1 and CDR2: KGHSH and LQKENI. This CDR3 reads CASSVQLQETQYF. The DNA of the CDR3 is TGTGCCAGCTCAGTACAGTTACAAGAGACCCAGTACTTC.

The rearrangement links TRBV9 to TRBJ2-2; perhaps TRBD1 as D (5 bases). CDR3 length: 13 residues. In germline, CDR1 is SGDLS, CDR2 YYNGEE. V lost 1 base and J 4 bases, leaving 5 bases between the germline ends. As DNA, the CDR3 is TGTGCCAGCAGCGTACAGGGCACCGGGGAGCTGTTTTTT. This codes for CASSVQGTGELFF. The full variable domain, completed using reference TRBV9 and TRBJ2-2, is DSGVTQTPKHLITATGQRVTLRCSPRSGDLSVYWYQQSLDQGLQFLIQYYNGEERAKGNILERFSAQQFPDLHSELNLSSLELGDSALYFCASSVQGTGELFFGEGSRLTVL.

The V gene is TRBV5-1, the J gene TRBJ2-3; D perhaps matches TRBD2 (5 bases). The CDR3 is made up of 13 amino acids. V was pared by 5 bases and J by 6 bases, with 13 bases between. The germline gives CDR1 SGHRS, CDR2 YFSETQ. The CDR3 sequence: CASSFGMSDTQYF. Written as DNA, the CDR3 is TGCGCCAGCAGTTTCGGGATGTCGGATACGCAGTATTTT.

The CDR3 region is CASSLTRDQPQHF. The CDR3 DNA sequence: TGTGCCAGCAGTCTCACGAGGGATCAGCCCCAGCATTTT. The chain couples TRBV27 to TRBJ1-5; D gene uncertain. The V gene's germline CDR1 is MNHEY and CDR2 SMNVEV (reference sequence). Trimming stripped 5 bases from V and 5 bases from J, with 10 bases between. The CDR3 length is 13 residues.